This T cell receptor beta chain was sequenced in a study of T cell changes during pregnancy in multiple sclerosis. Data came from immunoSEQ multiplex PCR; TCRdb stores just in-frame clones and leaves some out. The sample lists around 40,000 clones; about nine tenths were seen once. The V gene end was trimmed by 6 bases and the J gene end by 0 bases; junction bases not matched to a gene: 7. The CDR3 consists of 15 residues. Germline V gene sequence: CDR1 MNHEY, CDR2 SVGAGI. This material consisted of CD4+ T cells from peripheral blood mononuclear cells, taken in the first trimester of pregnancy. This chain uses TRBV6-5 with TRBJ2-7, with TRBD1 identical over 8 bases. This clonotype was sampled from a female donor in good health, enrolled as a control in a pregnancy study. Here the CDR3 DNA reads TGTGCCAGCAGCCCCGGGACAGGTGACTCCTACGAGCAGTACTTC. As protein: CASSPGTGDSYEQYF.